The clone carrying this T cell receptor (beta chain) was observed many times. As for time point: before trial treatment. This sample was taken from a study of low-dose radiotherapy and immunotherapy resistance in tumors. Study information: Members of Cohort 1 were treated with 0.5 Gy per fraction every 2 weeks. The prescribed total PTV dose was 6.5 Gy.

V lost 3 bases, J lost 4 bases, and 12 bases lay in between. Per the germline V gene, CDR1 is SQVTM and CDR2 is ANQGSEA. The CDR3 covers 14 residues. Priming of first-strand cDNA relied on TRAV- and TRBV-specific primers (covering alpha and beta chains). With a V-primer adapter and a constant-region primer, TCRs were amplified for around 21 PCR cycles. TCRdb called the reads again in MiXCR, with one record for every CDR3 protein. The sample includes around 83,000 distinct CDR3 sequences, approximately 20% of them seen just once. This sequence originates from a male donor with prostate cancer. Sequenced here: PBMCs, sampled before treatment. The genes are TRBV29-1 and TRBJ2-2; TRBD2 might be the D (6 bases). This CDR3 reads CSVEEGFGTGELFF. Here the CDR3 DNA reads TGCAGCGTTGAGGAGGGCTTCGGCACCGGGGAGCTGTTTTTT.